A single sample is the source of the 27 T cell receptor beta chains below, sequenced in a study of T cell changes during pregnancy in multiple sclerosis. Profiling relied on immunoSEQ multiplex PCR, and the TCRdb table lists in-frame clones only, not all of them. The profile shows tens of thousands of clones, less than 95% of them singletons. Sample: peripheral blood, taken in the third trimester of pregnancy. The receptor source for this set is a female donor with multiple sclerosis, enrolled in a pregnancy study.

V and J are TRBV27 and TRBJ2-3, with TRBD2 matching 9 bases. The V and J ends lost 5 bases and 2 bases, in that order; junction bases with no gene match: 5. The germline gives CDR1 MNHEY, CDR2 SMNVEV (reference sequence). The CDR3 is 15 residues long. CDR3 protein: CASSQLAGLTDTQYF. CDR3 coding DNA: TGTGCCAGCAGTCAACTAGCGGGCCTCACAGATACGCAGTATTTT.

J is TRBJ1-2 and V is TRBV6-5, with 9 bases identical to TRBD1. The CDR3 sequence is 15 residues long. After removal of 0 bases from V and 7 bases from J, the junction contained 6 bases not matched to a gene. Germline CDR1 MNHEY, CDR2 SVGAGI. The chain's CDR3 is CASSYSGQGMSGYTF. For the CDR3, the DNA is TGTGCCAGCAGTTACTCGGGACAGGGAATGAGTGGCTACACCTTC.

The genes are TRBV5-5 and TRBJ2-7; 12 bases are shared with TRBD2. CDR3 length: 15 amino acids. V trimming: 4 bases; J trimming: 3 bases; junction bases outside the gene matches: 5. Germline-derived CDR1 and CDR2 are SGHKS and YYEKEE (reference sequence). The CDR3 DNA reads TGTGCCAGCAGCCTTATGACTAGCGGGGGCTACGAGCAGTACTTC. Its translation is CASSLMTSGGYEQYF.

This clone was observed once. V and J are TRBV5-1 and TRBJ2-1, with TRBD2 matching over 7 bases. The V and J ends lost 5 bases and 9 bases, in that order; junction bases with no gene match: 17. Germline V gene sequence: CDR1 SGHRS, CDR2 YFSETQ. This CDR3 spans 16 amino acids. Here the CDR3 reads CASRLTGTTSSGEQFF. The CDR3 DNA sequence: TGCGCCAGCAGGTTAACCGGGACTACGTCATCCGGTGAGCAGTTCTTC.

The rearrangement links TRBV10-3 to TRBJ2-2; tentatively, D is TRBD1 (6 bases). Germline lookup yields CDR1 ENHRY and CDR2 SYGVKD. V lost 6 bases and J 0 bases, leaving 8 bases between the germline ends. The CDR3 length is 14 residues. The chain's CDR3 is CAISDRSNTGELFF. The CDR3 DNA is TGTGCCATCAGCGACAGGTCGAACACCGGGGAGCTGTTTTTT.

J is TRBJ2-3 and V is TRBV19, with no clear D. The germline V gene has CDR1 LNHDA and CDR2 SQIVND (reference sequence). V was clipped by 3 bases and J by 3 bases, with 10 bases between them. The CDR3 is 14 residues long. CDR3 in amino acids: CASSILGPTDTQYF. The CDR3 region has the DNA TGTGCCAGTAGTATTCTTGGGCCGACAGATACGCAGTATTTT.

In its sample, this clone ranks as medium-sized. The V and J genes are TRBV6-6 and TRBJ1-1; no firm D call. The CDR3 has 16 residues. The germline V and J ends were trimmed by 6 bases and 3 bases, with 20 bases remaining between them. Germline V gene data show CDR1 as MNHNY and CDR2 as SVGAGI (reference sequence). The DNA of the CDR3 is TGTGCCAGCAGCCCCCCGTCCGACTCCCCACACACTGAAGCTTTCTTT. Translating gives CASSPPSDSPHTEAFF.

The J gene is TRBJ1-3, the V gene TRBV30; weak D call: TRBD1 (5 bases). This CDR3 spans 13 amino acids. Germline CDR1 reads GTSNPN; CDR2 reads SVGIG (reference sequence). V was clipped by 5 bases and J by 0 bases, with 8 bases between them. CDR3 bases: TGTGCCTGGGACAGAAACTCTGGAAACACCATATATTTT. As protein: CAWDRNSGNTIYF.

The chain uses TRBV6-1 and TRBJ1-1; no firm D call. The CDR3 extends over 12 amino acids. The germline V gene encodes CDR1 MNHNS and CDR2 SASEGT. The V gene lost 0 bases and the J gene lost 3 bases, with 2 bases spanning the gap. CDR3 protein: CASSEAYTEAFF. DNA for the CDR3: TGTGCCAGCAGTGAAGCCTACACTGAAGCTTTCTTT.

This rearrangement joins TRBV2 to TRBJ2-7; 11 bases match TRBD1. The V gene end was trimmed by 7 bases and the J gene end by 4 bases; junction bases not matched to a gene: 6. The germline V gene encodes CDR1 SNHLY and CDR2 FYNNEI. The CDR3 is 14 residues long. The CDR3 coding sequence is TGTGCCAGCAACGGACAGGGGGCAATTTACGAGCAGTACTTC. Translating gives CASNGQGAIYEQYF.

CDR3 coding DNA: TGCGCCAGCAGCGAAACGCCTAACACAGATACGCAGTATTTT. It codes for CASSETPNTDTQYF. The rearrangement joins TRBV5-1 to TRBJ2-3; D gene uncertain. Germline CDR1 and CDR2: SGHRS and YFSETQ. This CDR3 region has 14 residues. V lost 4 bases and J 2 bases, leaving 11 bases between the germline ends.

The chain is built from TRBV5-8 and TRBJ2-5; maybe TRBD2 (5 bases). V lost 4 bases to trimming and J lost 5 bases, with 15 bases between them. This CDR3 has 14 residues. CDR1 SGHTS and CDR2 YDEGEE come from the germline V gene. CDR3 sequence: CASSRGGLGETQYF. The CDR3 region has the DNA TGTGCCAGCAGCCGAGGTGGACTTGGGGAGACCCAGTACTTC.

The rearrangement uses TRBV18 and TRBJ1-5; tentatively, D is TRBD1 (5 bases). CDR1 and CDR2 from the germline V gene are KGHSH and LQKENI. V was cut by 2 bases and J by 4 bases, with 12 bases left in between. This CDR3 is 15 amino acids long. The CDR3 here is CASSPERGGNQPQHF. CDR3 bases: TGTGCCAGCTCACCAGAAAGGGGCGGTAATCAGCCCCAGCATTTT.

The V call is TRBV6-5, the J call TRBJ1-2, with TRBD1 matching over 8 bases. Unmatched junction bases numbered 5, after V lost 2 bases and J lost 3 bases. The CDR3 extends over 15 amino acids. Germline V lookup: CDR1 MNHEY, CDR2 SVGAGI. CDR3 bases: TGTGCCAGCAGTTACCACAGGGGGAGGTACTATGGCTACACCTTC. This sequence encodes CASSYHRGRYYGYTF.

The chain combines TRBV10-3 with TRBJ2-3, with D tentatively TRBD2 (7 bases). The V gene lost 2 bases and the J gene lost 1 base, with 13 bases spanning the gap. The CDR3 is made up of 16 amino acids. Germline V gene data show CDR1 as ENHRY and CDR2 as SYGVKD. The CDR3 protein is CAISEGGAGGTDTQYF. Here the CDR3 DNA reads TGTGCCATCAGTGAGGGGGGGGCAGGGGGCACAGATACGCAGTATTTT.

V and J are TRBV9 and TRBJ1-1; 8 positions match TRBD1. V was pared by 1 base and J by 4 bases, with 3 bases of the junction left unmatched. The germline V gene has CDR1 SGDLS and CDR2 YYNGEE. The CDR3 sequence is 14 residues long. CDR3 in amino acids: CASSVQGAGTEAFF. DNA of the CDR3: TGTGCCAGCAGCGTACAGGGGGCTGGCACTGAAGCTTTCTTT.

This chain uses TRBV19 with TRBJ2-5; D possibly corresponds to TRBD2 (5 bases). Germline assignment: CDR1 LNHDA and CDR2 SQIVND (reference sequence). The CDR3 sequence is 15 residues long. Trimming took 3 bases from V and 1 from J, leaving 12 bases between them. The CDR3 DNA sequence: TGTGCCAGTAGTATTAGGGAGACATCCCAAGAGACCCAGTACTTC. Translation: CASSIRETSQETQYF.

This chain links TRBV28 with TRBJ1-1; TRBD1 might be the D (5 bases). V lost 2 bases to trimming and J lost 6 bases, with 7 bases between them. The V gene's germline CDR1 is MDHEN and CDR2 SYDVKM. The CDR3 loop spans 12 amino acids. CDR3 in amino acids: CASSLQGAEAFF. The CDR3 bases are TGTGCCAGCAGTTTACAGGGTGCTGAAGCTTTCTTT.

The J gene is TRBJ1-2, the V gene TRBV2; D is possibly TRBD1 (6 bases). This CDR3 region has 15 residues. Germline values: CDR1 SNHLY, CDR2 FYNNEI. Trimming removed 9 bases at V and 8 bases at J, with 25 bases between. CDR3 loop: CARSEVTQGARGYTF. CDR3 DNA sequence: TGTGCCAGATCGGAAGTGACACAGGGAGCCAGAGGCTACACCTTC.

The chain recombines TRBV10-3 with TRBJ2-6, with D perhaps matching TRBD1 (7 bases). Germline V gene lookup returns CDR1 ENHRY and CDR2 SYGVKD. The CDR3 consists of 19 residues. Trimming stripped 4 bases from V and 0 bases from J, with 19 bases between. The chain's CDR3 is CAISGGEAGGFSGANVLTF. Here the CDR3 DNA reads TGTGCCATCAGTGGGGGGGAGGCAGGGGGTTTCTCTGGGGCCAACGTCCTGACTTTC.

This rearrangement joins TRBV5-4 to TRBJ2-1; no definite D call. This CDR3 is 16 amino acids long. Trimming took off 1 base at V and 3 bases at J, with 14 bases between the two ends. Germline loops: CDR1 SGHNT, CDR2 YYREEE (reference sequence). In DNA form, the CDR3 reads TGTGCCAGCAGCTTGATTGGCGGATTAAACTACAATGAGCAGTTCTTC. Amino acids: CASSLIGGLNYNEQFF.

The gene calls are TRBV28 and TRBJ2-5, with a tentative D call TRBD1 (6 bases). V gave up 7 bases and J gave up 5 bases, with 20 bases separating them. CDR3 size: 15 residues. CDR1 is MDHEN, CDR2 SYDVKM, per germline. CDR3 sequence (DNA): TGTGCCAGCACCGTACAGGGTTCCCGGCGGGAGACCCAGTACTTC. It translates to CASTVQGSRRETQYF.

The genes are TRBV6-5 and TRBJ2-5, with 7 bases aligning to TRBD1. Germline CDR1 and CDR2: MNHEY and SVGAGI. With 2 bases clipped from V and 4 bases from J, the junction kept 1 base outside the gene matches. This CDR3 spans 13 amino acids. CDR3 amino acids: CASSYAGGETQYF. CDR3 in DNA: TGTGCCAGCAGTTACGCAGGGGGAGAGACCCAGTACTTC.

V gene TRBV27 combines with J gene TRBJ2-1, with TRBD2 matching 7 bases. CDR3 length: 15 amino acids. Germline CDR1 MNHEY, CDR2 SMNVEV (reference sequence). Losses at the gene ends were 3 bases for V and 2 bases for J; bases not matched to a gene: 4. CDR3 region: CASSLAGVTYNEQFF. The CDR3 region has the DNA TGTGCCAGCAGTTTGGCGGGGGTTACCTACAATGAGCAGTTCTTC.

This chain connects TRBV14 to TRBJ2-7, with a weak D call TRBD1 (6 bases). CDR3 length equals 16 residues. Germline CDR1 SGHDN, CDR2 FVKESK. With 1 base removed from V and 1 base from J, the gap between germline ends came to 14 bases. The CDR3 coding sequence is TGTGCCAGCAGCCAAGGGTCCGGGACACTTTCCTACGAGCAGTACTTC. Protein product: CASSQGSGTLSYEQYF.

This clone was observed a single time. The CDR3 region is CASSEDRGVYEQYF. DNA for the CDR3: TGTGCCAGCAGTGAGGACAGGGGGGTCTACGAGCAGTACTTC. The chain joins TRBV2 to TRBJ2-7, with 10 bases fitting TRBD1. The CDR3 loop spans 14 amino acids. Trimming took 3 bases from V and 3 from J; bases not matched to a gene: 2. Germline values: CDR1 SNHLY, CDR2 FYNNEI.

This chain links TRBV11-2 with TRBJ1-5; the D gene is possibly TRBD1 (6 bases). The V gene lost 6 bases and the J gene lost 4 bases, with 19 bases spanning the gap. The CDR3 consists of 16 residues. Germline CDR1 SGHAT, CDR2 FQNNGV. CDR3: CASSLRAGAVNQPQHF. CDR3 coding DNA: TGTGCCAGCAGTCTCCGGGCAGGGGCCGTAAATCAGCCCCAGCATTTT.